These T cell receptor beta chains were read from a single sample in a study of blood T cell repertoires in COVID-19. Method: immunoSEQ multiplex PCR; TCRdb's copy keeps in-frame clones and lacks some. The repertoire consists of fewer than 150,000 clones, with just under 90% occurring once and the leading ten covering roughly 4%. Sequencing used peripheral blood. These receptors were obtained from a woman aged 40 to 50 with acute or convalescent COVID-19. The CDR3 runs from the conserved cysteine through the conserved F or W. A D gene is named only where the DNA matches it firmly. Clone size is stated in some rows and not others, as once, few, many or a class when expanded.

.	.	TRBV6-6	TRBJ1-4	CASSPPVSNNEKLFF	TGTGCCAGCAGCCCTCCAGTTAGCAATAATGAAAAACTGTTTTTT
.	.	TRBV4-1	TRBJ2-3	CASSQVGPQDTQYF	TGCGCCAGCAGCCAAGTGGGCCCACAAGATACGCAGTATTTT
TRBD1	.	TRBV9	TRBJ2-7	CASSAGTGGFYEQYF	TGTGCCAGCAGCGCAGGGACAGGGGGTTTCTACGAGCAGTACTTC
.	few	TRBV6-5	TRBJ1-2	CASSHRRGENTF	TGTGCCAGCAGCCACCGCAGGGGAGAGAACACCTTC
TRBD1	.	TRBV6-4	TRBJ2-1	CASSDSTGGSYNEQFF	TGTGCCAGCAGTGACTCGACAGGGGGCTCCTACAATGAGCAGTTCTTC
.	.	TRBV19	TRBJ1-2	CASSIQDYGYTF	TGTGCCAGTAGTATTCAGGACTATGGCTACACCTTC
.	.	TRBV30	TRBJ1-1	CAWRVLSGAFF	TGTGCCTGGAGAGTTCTGTCGGGAGCTTTCTTT
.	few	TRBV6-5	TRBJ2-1	CASTQGGDEQFF	TGTGCCAGCACCCAGGGGGGCGATGAGCAGTTCTTC
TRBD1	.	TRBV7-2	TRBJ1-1	CASSLVTGQNTEAFF	TGTGCCAGCAGCTTGGTGACAGGGCAGAACACTGAAGCTTTCTTT
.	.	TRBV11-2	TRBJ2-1	CASSLGRQGFSSYNEQFF	TGTGCCAGCAGCTTAGGGCGGCAGGGCTTCAGCTCCTACAATGAGCAGTTCTTC
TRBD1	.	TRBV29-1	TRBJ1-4	CSVATGGREKLFF	TGCAGCGTGGCGACAGGGGGCCGTGAAAAACTGTTTTTT
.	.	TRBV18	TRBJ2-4	CASSPPFENIQYF	TGTGCCAGCTCACCACCATTCGAAAACATTCAGTACTTC
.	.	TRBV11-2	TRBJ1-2	CASSHTGNYGYTF	TGTGCCAGCAGCCACACAGGGAACTATGGCTACACCTTC
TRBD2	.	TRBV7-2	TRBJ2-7	CASSPTSGAYEQYF	TGTGCCAGCAGCCCGACTAGCGGTGCATACGAGCAGTACTTC
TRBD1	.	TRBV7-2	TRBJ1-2	CASSLSRQGAIGGYTF	TGTGCCAGCAGCTTGTCGAGACAGGGGGCAATAGGTGGCTACACCTTC
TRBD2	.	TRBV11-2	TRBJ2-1	CASRIIAGGPSNEQFF	TGTGCCAGCAGGATTATAGCGGGAGGGCCCAGTAATGAGCAGTTCTTC
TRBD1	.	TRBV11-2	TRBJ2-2	CASSFRGHTGELFF	TGTGCCAGCAGCTTTAGGGGGCATACCGGGGAGCTGTTTTTT
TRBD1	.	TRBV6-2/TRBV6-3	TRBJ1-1	CASSSPGGTEAFF	TGTGCCAGCAGTTCCCCAGGGGGCACTGAAGCTTTCTTT
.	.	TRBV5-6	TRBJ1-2	CASSFQGIKGYTF	TGTGCCAGCAGCTTCCAGGGAATTAAGGGCTACACCTTC
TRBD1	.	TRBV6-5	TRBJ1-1	CASSPLRGSEAFF	TGTGCCAGCAGTCCTCTCAGGGGGTCTGAAGCTTTCTTT
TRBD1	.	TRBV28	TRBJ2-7	CASSGQGRAYEQYF	TGTGCCAGCAGCGGACAGGGTCGAGCCTACGAGCAGTACTTC
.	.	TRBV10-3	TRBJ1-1	CAIRVQANTEAFF	TGTGCCATCAGGGTACAGGCAAACACTGAAGCTTTCTTT
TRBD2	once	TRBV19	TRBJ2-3	CASSILAEIGDTQYF	TGTGCCAGTAGTATTCTAGCGGAAATAGGAGATACGCAGTATTTT
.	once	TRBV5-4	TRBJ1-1	CASSSSSVRRTEAFF	TGTGCCAGCAGCTCGTCCTCGGTCAGGAGGACTGAAGCTTTCTTT
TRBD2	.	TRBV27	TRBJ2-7	CASSLGFSGSGHEQYF	TGTGCCAGCAGTTTAGGTTTTAGCGGGAGTGGGCACGAGCAGTACTTC